This T cell receptor beta chain was identified during a study of T cell responses to AZD1222 COVID-19 vaccine. The study, taken as a whole, reports: Dominant at 160-218 and 743-854, vaccine-associated CD4 TCRs also spanned spike. Repertoire sampling was restricted to post-peak T cell response timepoints. Females outnumbered males among donors, who were mostly white British; clonal diversity was possibly underestimated.

A word on this clone: Its antigen is not identified.

Method: immunoSEQ multiplex PCR; TCRdb's copy keeps in-frame clones and lacks some. Of tens of thousands of clones listed, more than 75% were seen once; the top ten hold roughly 10%. The sequence came from an adult in good health. The input for sequencing was peripheral blood, taken on day 0 of AZD1222 vaccination.

CDR3 DNA: TGCGCCAGCTCCGCCCCGGGACTAAATGAGCAGTTCTTC. Encoded protein: CASSAPGLNEQFF. The rearrangement uses TRBV5-1 and TRBJ2-1; 7 nucleotides agree with TRBD2. This CDR3 region has 13 residues. V was pared by 7 bases and J by 7 bases, with 8 bases of the junction left unmatched. Germline assignment: CDR1 SGHRS and CDR2 YFSETQ.